These 10 T cell receptor beta chains were all obtained from the same sample, sequenced in a study of shared T cell receptors in the human thymus. The table came from immunoSEQ multiplex PCR; TCRdb's copy has only in-frame clones and leaves some out. The repertoire holds 600,000 to 900,000 clones, with over 75% as singletons. These data were also filed under a second study, of human thymus T cells.

Sequenced sample: thymocytes. These receptors originate from a girl under three years old with a congenital heart defect.

The V and J genes are TRBV7-9 and TRBJ1-2; possibly TRBD1 for D (5 bases). Germline loops: CDR1 SEHNR, CDR2 FQNEAQ (reference sequence). Trimming removed 1 base from V and 1 base from J, with 16 bases in between. The CDR3 extends over 17 amino acids. Here the CDR3 reads CASSLEARRRVNYGYTF. CDR3 bases: TGTGCCAGCAGCTTAGAAGCGCGCCGCAGGGTTAACTATGGCTACACCTTC.

The chain links TRBV7-9 to TRBJ1-3; D possibly corresponds to TRBD1 (5 bases). CDR1 is SEHNR, CDR2 FQNEAQ, per germline (reference sequence). The CDR3 extends over 15 amino acids. Trimming shortened V by 11 bases and J by 0 bases, and 17 bases separated the two germline ends. CDR3 sequence reads: CAGERGPFSGNTIYF. DNA for the CDR3: TGTGCCGGAGAAAGGGGCCCTTTCTCTGGAAACACCATATATTTT.

CDR3 loop: CASSLSKRGSGGYTF. CDR3 sequence (DNA): TGTGCCAGCAGCTTAAGCAAAAGGGGCTCGGGTGGCTACACCTTC. The chain uses TRBV13 and TRBJ1-2; perhaps TRBD1 as D (5 bases). The V end lost 2 bases, the J end lost 7 bases, and 17 bases lay between the germline ends. The CDR3 length is 15 residues. The germline V gene encodes CDR1 PRHDT and CDR2 FYEKMQ (reference sequence). Based on the CDR3 plus reference TRBV13 and TRBJ1-2, the full variable domain is AAGVIQSPRHLIKEKRETATLKCYPIPRHDTVYWYQQGPGQDPQFLISFYEKMQSDKGSIPDRFSAQQFSDYHSELNMSSLELGDSALYFCASSLSKRGSGGYTFGSGTRLTVV.

The rearrangement joins TRBV28 to TRBJ2-7, with D possibly being TRBD2 (7 bases). With 3 bases removed from V and 5 bases from J, the gap between germline ends came to 20 bases. There are 16 residues in the CDR3. Germline V CDR1 and CDR2: MDHEN, SYDVKM. The CDR3 nucleotides are TGTGCCAGCAGTTTCCGTTTAAGGGGGACTAAGGACGAGCAGTACTTC. Its protein product is CASSFRLRGTKDEQYF.

The chain joins TRBV11-2 to TRBJ2-3; 11 bases are a match to TRBD1. CDR3 length: 19 amino acids. V shed 4 bases and J 1 base; nucleotides not matched to a gene: 13. Germline V gene lookup returns CDR1 SGHAT and CDR2 FQNNGV. CDR3 sequence: CASSYEDRGREKGTDTQYF. As DNA, the CDR3 is TGTGCCAGCAGCTATGAGGACAGGGGGCGAGAAAAGGGCACAGATACGCAGTATTTT.

The V gene is TRBV5-1, the J gene TRBJ2-7; a weak D match, TRBD1 (5 bases). CDR3 length equals 16 residues. Deletions cut 3 bases from V and 5 bases from J, with 21 bases between. The germline V gene encodes CDR1 SGHRS and CDR2 YFSETQ. CDR3 region: CASSSQPRQRQDEQYF. The CDR3 DNA reads as TGCGCCAGCAGCTCCCAACCTAGACAGCGCCAAGACGAGCAGTACTTC.

This chain joins TRBV19 and TRBJ2-1; TRBD2 agrees at 9 bases. V was pared by 3 bases and J by 8 bases, with 14 bases of the junction left unmatched. This CDR3 region has 17 residues. Germline assignment: CDR1 LNHDA and CDR2 SQIVND (reference sequence). DNA of the CDR3: TGTGCCAGTAGTATGGGGTCGCGGGGGGGCAATTTCGATGAGCAGTTCTTC. Protein product: CASSMGSRGGNFDEQFF.

The rearrangement uses TRBV6-1 and TRBJ1-2; 9 bases map to TRBD1. V was pared by 6 bases and J by 5 bases, with 10 bases of the junction left unmatched. The CDR3 has 15 amino acids. Germline V gene sequence: CDR1 MNHNS, CDR2 SASEGT. The CDR3 nucleotides are TGTGCCAGCAGCATAGTCCGGGACAGGGCTTATGGCTACACCTTC. It codes for CASSIVRDRAYGYTF.

The table lists this clone with a count of one. The V and J genes are TRBV6-5 and TRBJ1-2; D is perhaps TRBD1 (5 bases). Trimming took 6 bases from V and 3 from J, leaving 11 bases between them. The germline V gene encodes CDR1 MNHEY and CDR2 SVGAGI. The CDR3 loop spans 13 amino acids. The CDR3 spells CASSRQQYYGYTF. In DNA form, the CDR3 reads TGTGCCAGCAGCAGACAGCAGTACTATGGCTACACCTTC.

J is TRBJ1-6 and V is TRBV27, with D possibly being TRBD1 (6 bases). V lost 0 bases to trimming and J lost 6 bases, with 12 bases between them. This CDR3 spans 16 amino acids. The germline V gene encodes CDR1 MNHEY and CDR2 SMNVEV (reference sequence). The CDR3 sequence: CASSLSEWGPNSPLHF. Written as DNA, the CDR3 is TGTGCCAGCAGTTTATCGGAGTGGGGGCCTAATTCACCCCTCCACTTT.